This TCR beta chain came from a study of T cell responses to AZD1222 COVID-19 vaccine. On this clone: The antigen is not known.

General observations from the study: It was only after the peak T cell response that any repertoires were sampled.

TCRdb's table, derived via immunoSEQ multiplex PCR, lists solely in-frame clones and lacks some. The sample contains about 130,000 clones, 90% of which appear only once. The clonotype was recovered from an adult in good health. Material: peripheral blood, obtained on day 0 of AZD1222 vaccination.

The DNA for the CDR3 is TGTGCCAGCAGCTCCTCACTTGTAACGCGACAGGGGAATTCACCCCTCCACTTT. Protein: CASSSSLVTRQGNSPLHF. The chain combines TRBV7-9 with TRBJ1-6, with TRBD1 matching over 8 bases. Germline CDR1 reads SEHNR; CDR2 reads FQNEAQ (reference sequence). V lost 4 bases, J lost 7 bases, and 15 bases stayed unmatched. CDR3 length: 18 residues.